The clone carrying this T cell receptor beta chain was observed a few times. Its antigen is not known. The sample contains more than one DNA sequence encoding this CDR3. The data belong to a study of neoadjuvant nivolumab and ipilimumab in lung cancer. Findings of the study overall: From pretherapy to surgery, tumor richness and clonality rose with dual therapy.

CDR1 KGHSH and CDR2 LQKENI come from the germline V gene. The CDR3 totals 15 residues. J lost 3 bases, V lost 4 bases, and 1 base had no gene match. TCRdb keeps only in-frame clones here, not all; method: immunoSEQ multiplex PCR. The table has some 18,000 clones, more than 75% seen once. This TCR derives from an adult with non-small cell lung cancer. The rearrangement links TRBV18 to TRBJ2-1; 12 nucleotides line up with TRBD2. The sequences come from peripheral blood, collected before neoadjuvant nivolumab, alone or with ipilimumab. The chain's CDR3 is CASSRGLAGYNEQFF. The CDR3 nucleotides read TGTGCCAGCTCACGGGGACTAGCGGGCTACAATGAGCAGTTCTTC.